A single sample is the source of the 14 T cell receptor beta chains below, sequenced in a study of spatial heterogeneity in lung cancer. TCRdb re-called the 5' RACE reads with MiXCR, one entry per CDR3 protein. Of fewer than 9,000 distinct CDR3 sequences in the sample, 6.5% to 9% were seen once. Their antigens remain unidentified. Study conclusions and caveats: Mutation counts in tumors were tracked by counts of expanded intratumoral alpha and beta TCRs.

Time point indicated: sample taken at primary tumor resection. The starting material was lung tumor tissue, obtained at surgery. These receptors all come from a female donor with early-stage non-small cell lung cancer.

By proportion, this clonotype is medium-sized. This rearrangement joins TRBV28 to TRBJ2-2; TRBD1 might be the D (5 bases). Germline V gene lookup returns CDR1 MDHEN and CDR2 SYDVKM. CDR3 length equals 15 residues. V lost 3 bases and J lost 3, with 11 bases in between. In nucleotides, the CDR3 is TGTGCCAGCAGTTTGTTGGGGCAGTACACCGGGGAGCTGTTTTTT. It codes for CASSLLGQYTGELFF.

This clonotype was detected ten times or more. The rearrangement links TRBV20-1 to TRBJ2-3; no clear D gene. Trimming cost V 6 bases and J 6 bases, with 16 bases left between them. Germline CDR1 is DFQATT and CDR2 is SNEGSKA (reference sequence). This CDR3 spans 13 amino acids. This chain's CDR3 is CSAGDSSQDTQYF. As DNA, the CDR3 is TGCAGTGCGGGTGACTCCTCTCAGGATACGCAGTATTTT.

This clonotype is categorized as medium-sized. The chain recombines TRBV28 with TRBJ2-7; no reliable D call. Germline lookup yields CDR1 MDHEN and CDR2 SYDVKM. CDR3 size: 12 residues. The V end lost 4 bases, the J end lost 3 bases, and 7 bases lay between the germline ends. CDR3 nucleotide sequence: TGTGCCAGCAGTTGGGGATACTACGAGCAGTACTTC. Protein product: CASSWGYYEQYF.

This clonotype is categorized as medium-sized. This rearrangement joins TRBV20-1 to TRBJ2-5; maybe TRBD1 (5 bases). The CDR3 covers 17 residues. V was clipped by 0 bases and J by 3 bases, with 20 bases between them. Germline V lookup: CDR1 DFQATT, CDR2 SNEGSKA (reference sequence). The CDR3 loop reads CSARDHRTPDLKETQYF. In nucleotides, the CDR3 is TGCAGTGCTAGAGATCATCGGACACCCGACCTTAAAGAGACCCAGTACTTC.

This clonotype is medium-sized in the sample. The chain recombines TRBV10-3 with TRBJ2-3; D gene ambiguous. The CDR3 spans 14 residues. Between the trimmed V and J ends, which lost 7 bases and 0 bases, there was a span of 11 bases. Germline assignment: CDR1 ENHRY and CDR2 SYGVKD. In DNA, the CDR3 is TGTGCCATCACAGACGGGCGGAGCACAGATACGCAGTATTTT. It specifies CAITDGRSTDTQYF.

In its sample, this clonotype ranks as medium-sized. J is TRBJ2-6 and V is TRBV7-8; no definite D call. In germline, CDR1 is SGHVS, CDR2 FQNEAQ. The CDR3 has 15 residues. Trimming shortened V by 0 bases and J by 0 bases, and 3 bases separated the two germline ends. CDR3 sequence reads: CASSLAYSGANVLTF. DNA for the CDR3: TGTGCCAGCAGCTTAGCGTACTCTGGGGCCAACGTCCTGACTTTC.

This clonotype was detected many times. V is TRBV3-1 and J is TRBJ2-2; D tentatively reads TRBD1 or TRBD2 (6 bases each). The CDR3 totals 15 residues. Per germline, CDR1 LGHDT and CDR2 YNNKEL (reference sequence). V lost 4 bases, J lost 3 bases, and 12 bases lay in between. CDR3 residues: CASSPPRGDTGELFF. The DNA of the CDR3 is TGTGCCAGCAGCCCCCCGAGGGGGGACACCGGGGAGCTGTTTTTT.

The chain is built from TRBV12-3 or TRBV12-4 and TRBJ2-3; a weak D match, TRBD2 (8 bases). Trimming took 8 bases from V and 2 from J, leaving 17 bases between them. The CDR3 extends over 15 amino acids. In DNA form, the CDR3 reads TGTGCCAGCTCCCGGGGGGGACAGCACACAGATACGCAGTATTTT. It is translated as CASSRGGQHTDTQYF.

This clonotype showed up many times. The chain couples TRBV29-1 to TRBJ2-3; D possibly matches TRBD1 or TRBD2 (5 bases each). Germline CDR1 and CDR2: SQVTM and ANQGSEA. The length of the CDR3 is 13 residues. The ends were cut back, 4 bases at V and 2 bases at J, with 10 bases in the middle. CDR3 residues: CSVGGASTDTQYF. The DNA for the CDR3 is TGCAGCGTTGGAGGGGCTTCCACAGATACGCAGTATTTT.

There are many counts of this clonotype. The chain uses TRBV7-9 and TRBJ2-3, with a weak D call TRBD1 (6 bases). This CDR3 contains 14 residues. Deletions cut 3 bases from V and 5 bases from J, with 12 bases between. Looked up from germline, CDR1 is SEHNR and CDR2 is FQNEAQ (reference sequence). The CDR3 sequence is CASSFTQGGDTQYF. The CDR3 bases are TGTGCCAGCAGCTTCACACAGGGTGGAGATACGCAGTATTTT.

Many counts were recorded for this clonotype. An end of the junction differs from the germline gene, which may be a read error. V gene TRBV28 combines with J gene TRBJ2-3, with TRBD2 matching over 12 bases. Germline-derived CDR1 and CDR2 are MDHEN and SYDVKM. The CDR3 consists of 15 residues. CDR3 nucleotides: TGTGTCAGCAGCCGCCGGACTAGCGGGGCAGATACGCAGTATTTT. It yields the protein CVSSRRTSGADTQYF. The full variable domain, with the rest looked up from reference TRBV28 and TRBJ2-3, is DVKVTQSSRYLVKRTGEKVFLECVQDMDHENMFWYRQDPGLGLRLIYFSYDVKMKEKGDIPEGYSVSREKKERFSLILESASTNQTSMYLCVSSRRTSGADTQYFGPGTRLTVL.

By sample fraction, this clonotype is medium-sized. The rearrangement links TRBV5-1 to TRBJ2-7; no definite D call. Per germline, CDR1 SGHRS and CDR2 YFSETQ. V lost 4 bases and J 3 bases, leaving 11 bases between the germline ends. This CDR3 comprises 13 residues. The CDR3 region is CASSLDLYYEQYF. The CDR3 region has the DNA TGCGCCAGCAGCCTGGACCTCTACTACGAGCAGTACTTC.

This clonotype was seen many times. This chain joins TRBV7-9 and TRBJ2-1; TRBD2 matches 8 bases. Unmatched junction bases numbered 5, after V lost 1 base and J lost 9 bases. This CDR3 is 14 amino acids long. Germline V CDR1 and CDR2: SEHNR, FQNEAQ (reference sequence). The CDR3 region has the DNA TGTGCCAGCAGCTTAGTAGCGGGAAGGGGTGAGCAGTTCTTC. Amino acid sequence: CASSLVAGRGEQFF. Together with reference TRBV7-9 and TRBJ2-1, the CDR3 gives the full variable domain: DTGVSQNPRHKITKRGQNVTFRCDPISEHNRLYWYRQTLGQGPEFLTYFQNEAQLEKSRLLSDRFSAERPKGSFSTLEIQRTEQGDSAMYLCASSLVAGRGEQFFGPGTRLTVL.

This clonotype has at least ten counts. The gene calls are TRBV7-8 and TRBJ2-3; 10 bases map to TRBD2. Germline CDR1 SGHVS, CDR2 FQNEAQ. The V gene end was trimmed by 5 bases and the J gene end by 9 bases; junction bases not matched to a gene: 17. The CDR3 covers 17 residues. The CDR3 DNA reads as TGTGCCAGCAGCCGAGAAGCGGGAGGGCCGCGTCGGAACACGCAGTATTTT. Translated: CASSREAGGPRRNTQYF.